This TCR beta chain appears in the sequencing data of a study of blood T cell repertoires in COVID-19. Across the whole study: Donors in the United States, Italy and Spain gave samples during acute or convalescent COVID-19. In each case, the material was cDNA or gDNA derived from T cells, B-cell-depleted T cells, or PBMCs.

In the authors' methods: Amplification of reference gene primers was used by the study to estimate nucleated cell counts. Repertoires were generated with immunoSEQ multiplex PCR, while TCRdb's copy carries only in-frame clones and drops some. The V and J calls and clone size were taken over from that table, and D and trimming were inferred from the DNA. The sample has fewer than 250,000 clones; about four fifths are singletons. This CDR3 is 16 amino acids long. V trimming: 2 bases; J trimming: 5 bases; junction bases outside the gene matches: 6. From germline, CDR1 is LGHDT and CDR2 YNNKEL (reference sequence).

The specimen was peripheral blood. The J gene is TRBJ2-1, the V gene TRBV3-1 (or the pseudogene TRBV3-2); 10 bases are a match to TRBD1. The clonotype originates from a woman older than 75 with acute or convalescent COVID-19. CDR3 in DNA: TGTGCCAGCAGCCAACGAGGGACAGGGGTAAACAATGAGCAGTTCTTC. It specifies CASSQRGTGVNNEQFF.